This TCR beta chain is from a study of radiotherapy plus CTLA-4 blockade in lung cancer. Here immunoSEQ multiplex PCR was the method, and the copy in TCRdb shows in-frame clones only, minus some. The sample shows about 62,000 clones, approximately 76% of them seen only once. This CDR3 region has 16 residues. Per the germline V gene, CDR1 is GTSNPN and CDR2 is SVGIG (reference sequence). V dropped 4 bases and J dropped 4; count of bases not matched to a gene: 14. This receptor was taken from a human donor with non-small cell lung cancer who had a complete response to radiotherapy plus ipilimumab. The specimen was peripheral blood, collected from a patient treated with radiotherapy plus ipilimumab. V is TRBV30 and J is TRBJ1-2, with TRBD1 matching 8 bases. CDR3: CAWNFFDRGGGYGYTF. CDR3 nucleotide sequence: TGTGCCTGGAACTTCTTCGACAGGGGAGGCGGCTATGGCTACACCTTC. Full variable domain (outside the CDR3, taken from reference TRBV30 and TRBJ1-2): SQTIHQWPATLVQPVGSPLSLECTVEGTSNPNLYWYRQAAGRGLQLLFYSVGIGQISSEVPQNLSASRPQDRQFILSSKKLLLSDSGFYLCAWNFFDRGGGYGYTFGSGTRLTVV.